The clone carrying this T cell receptor beta chain has a count of ten or more. Antigen: not known. TCRdb re-called the 5' RACE reads with MiXCR, one entry per CDR3 protein. The sample shows over 300,000 distinct CDR3 sequences, 6.8% of them seen only once. This sample was taken from a study of T cells after yellow fever vaccination. The CDR3 is 12 amino acids. Germline V CDR1 and CDR2: SQVTM, ANQGSEA. Trimming took off 7 bases at V and 2 bases at J, with 11 bases between the two ends. Study findings and constraints: Just a small share of clonotypes turned up in the CD4 compartment as well as the CD8 compartment.

Sequenced material: PBMCs, taken approximately 47 days after the first yellow fever vaccination. The receptor's source is a man younger than 35 who received the YFV17D yellow fever vaccine. This chain uses TRBV29-1 with TRBJ1-2; D remains ambiguous. This CDR3 reads CSAGGNNYGYTF. Here the CDR3 DNA reads TGCAGCGCCGGAGGGAACAACTATGGCTACACCTTC.